The 17 T cell receptor beta chains below were found in one sample sequenced in a study of T cell responses to AZD1222 COVID-19 vaccine. Produced via immunoSEQ multiplex PCR; TCRdb's table is partial and in-frame only. Among 98,000 or so clones listed, about four fifths were seen once. Sequenced here: peripheral blood, sampled 28 days after the second AZD1222 dose. Source of these receptors: an adult who received the AZD1222 COVID-19 vaccine.

J is TRBJ1-1 and V is TRBV6-5, with 8 positions matching TRBD1. V gave up 2 bases and J gave up 5 bases; unmatched junction bases: 4. From germline, CDR1 is MNHEY and CDR2 SVGAGI. This CDR3 spans 14 amino acids. CDR3 DNA: TGTGCCAGCAGTTACGCCAGGGGGCAGACTGAAGCTTTCTTT. Translated: CASSYARGQTEAFF.

The gene calls are TRBV11-2 and TRBJ1-1; D call uncertain. Between the trimmed V and J ends, which lost 4 bases and 4 bases, there was a span of 13 bases. Looked up from germline, CDR1 is SGHAT and CDR2 is FQNNGV. This CDR3 has 14 residues. CDR3 bases: TGTGCCAGCAGCTCGAACAATGGGGTCACTGAAGCTTTCTTT. As protein: CASSSNNGVTEAFF.

The genes are TRBV12-3 or TRBV12-4 and TRBJ1-1, with D uncertain. The CDR3 length is 13 residues. V lost 3 bases to trimming and J lost 3 bases, with 8 bases between them. This CDR3 is CASSLQEDTEAFF. The CDR3 DNA is TGTGCCAGCAGTTTGCAGGAGGACACTGAAGCTTTCTTT.

The V gene is TRBV10-3, the J gene TRBJ1-1; D is uncertain. The V gene's germline CDR1 is ENHRY and CDR2 SYGVKD. V was shortened by 6 bases and J by 0 bases, with 11 bases between the two germline ends. This CDR3 is 14 amino acids long. The CDR3 region has the DNA TGTGCCATCAGCGCAGTAGAATTGAACACTGAAGCTTTCTTT. Translating it yields CAISAVELNTEAFF.

CDR3 in amino acids: CASSPPGQGWEKLFF. In DNA form, the CDR3 reads TGTGCCAGCTCACCTCCGGGACAGGGATGGGAAAAACTGTTTTTT. The chain has TRBV18 and TRBJ1-4, with 9 bases identical to TRBD1. Germline V lookup: CDR1 KGHSH, CDR2 LQKENI. The CDR3 runs 15 residues. With V trimmed by 3 bases and J by 8 bases, 7 bases remained unmatched.

The V call is TRBV6-2 or TRBV6-3, the J call TRBJ2-7; TRBD2 might be the D (9 bases). Trimming took off 5 bases at V and 4 bases at J, with 30 bases between the two ends. The germline gives CDR1 MNHEY, CDR2 SVGEGT. The CDR3 has 19 residues. The DNA for the CDR3 is TGTGCCAGCAGTACCTCTCAGGGGGCCTCGGCGGGAGGGCCTTACGAGCAGTACTTC. This translates into CASSTSQGASAGGPYEQYF.

The gene calls are TRBV7-8 and TRBJ2-5; D is undetermined. V gave up 1 base and J gave up 4 bases, with 7 bases separating them. Germline V gene data show CDR1 as SGHVS and CDR2 as FQNEAQ. The CDR3 length is 13 residues. The CDR3 nucleotides are TGTGCCAGCAGCTTAGTGGACGCAGAGACCCAGTACTTC. Its translation: CASSLVDAETQYF.

This rearrangement joins TRBV14 to TRBJ2-6; tentative D call: TRBD1 (5 bases). The germline V and J ends were trimmed by 1 base and 0 bases, with 22 bases remaining between them. CDR3 size: 21 residues. The germline CDR1 and CDR2 sequences are SGHDN and FVKESK. Here the CDR3 reads CASSQVPPTVDTFSGANVLTF. CDR3 DNA sequence: TGTGCCAGCAGCCAAGTTCCCCCGACAGTGGACACCTTCTCTGGGGCCAACGTCCTGACTTTC.

This chain uses TRBV7-3 with TRBJ2-1; 10 bases match TRBD1. V was pared by 5 bases and J by 9 bases, with 10 bases of the junction left unmatched. Germline V lookup: CDR1 SGHTA, CDR2 FQGTGA. This CDR3 has 15 residues. CDR3 in amino acids: CASSPTSTGGGEQFF. In DNA form, the CDR3 reads TGTGCCAGCAGCCCCACATCGACAGGGGGCGGTGAGCAGTTCTTC. The full variable domain, with the rest looked up from reference TRBV7-3 and TRBJ2-1, is GAGVSQTPSNKVTEKGKYVELRCDPISGHTALYWYRQSLGQGPEFLIYFQGTGAADDSGLPNDRFFAVRPEGSVSTLKIQRTERGDSAVYLCASSPTSTGGGEQFFGPGTRLTVL.

This rearrangement joins TRBV7-3 to TRBJ1-1; maybe TRBD1 (5 bases). V shed 0 bases and J shed 8 bases, with 7 bases lying between them. Germline V gives CDR1 SGHTA, CDR2 FQGTGA. The CDR3 length is 12 residues. The CDR3 loop reads CASSLTRGEAFF. The CDR3, as DNA: TGTGCCAGCAGCTTAACCCGGGGGGAAGCTTTCTTT.

The chain combines TRBV7-9 with TRBJ1-5; D possibly corresponds to TRBD1 (5 bases). There are 14 residues in the CDR3. CDR1 is SEHNR and CDR2 is FQNEAQ in the germline V gene (reference sequence). The ends were cut back, 5 bases at V and 5 bases at J, with 13 bases in the middle. Here the CDR3 reads CASSLGTVDQPQHF. The CDR3 region has the DNA TGTGCCAGCAGCCTCGGGACGGTAGATCAGCCCCAGCATTTT.

The chain carries TRBV5-4 and TRBJ2-3, with 7 bases aligning to TRBD2. V trimming: 5 bases; J trimming: 4 bases; junction bases outside the gene matches: 10. This CDR3 comprises 15 residues. Per the germline V gene, CDR1 is SGHNT and CDR2 is YYREEE (reference sequence). The CDR3 bases are TGTGCCAGCAGGGCGGCGGGCGGGGGTGCAGATACGCAGTATTTT. As protein: CASRAAGGGADTQYF. Combining the CDR3 with reference TRBV5-4 and TRBJ2-3 gives the whole variable domain ETGVTQSPTHLIKTRGQQVTLRCSSQSGHNTVSWYQQALGQGPQFIFQYYREEENGRGNFPPRFSGLQFPNYSSELNVNALELDDSALYLCASRAAGGGADTQYFGPGTRLTVL.

The V call is TRBV11-3, the J call TRBJ2-3; 7 bases map to TRBD1. V shed 1 base and J 4 bases; nucleotides not matched to a gene: 5. CDR1 and CDR2 from the germline V gene are SGHNT and YENEEA. This CDR3 is 15 amino acids long. The DNA for the CDR3 is TGTGCCAGCAGCTTAGCGCAGGGGGAGTCAGATACGCAGTATTTT. Translating gives CASSLAQGESDTQYF. Together with reference TRBV11-3 and TRBJ2-3, the CDR3 gives the full variable domain: EAGVVQSPRYKIIEKKQPVAFWCNPISGHNTLYWYLQNLGQGPELLIRYENEEAVDDSQLPKDRFSAERLKGVDSTLKIQPAELGDSAVYLCASSLAQGESDTQYFGPGTRLTVL.

There are a few counts of this clone. The CDR3 loop reads CASSLTSTNEKLFF. CDR3 DNA: TGCGCCAGCAGCTTGACTTCAACTAATGAAAAACTGTTTTTT. The chain combines TRBV5-1 with TRBJ1-4; no clear D. CDR3 length equals 14 residues. V lost 1 base to trimming and J lost 0 bases, with 4 bases between them. The germline V gene encodes CDR1 SGHRS and CDR2 YFSETQ.

The rearrangement links TRBV11-3 to TRBJ1-1; D gene unclear. The CDR3 is made up of 13 amino acids. Germline-derived CDR1 and CDR2 are SGHNT and YENEEA. V gave up 1 base and J gave up 5 bases, with 8 bases separating them. The chain's CDR3 is CASSLGGDTEAFF. In DNA form, the CDR3 reads TGTGCCAGCAGCTTAGGTGGAGATACTGAAGCTTTCTTT. The full variable domain, rest sourced from reference TRBV11-3 and TRBJ1-1, is EAGVVQSPRYKIIEKKQPVAFWCNPISGHNTLYWYLQNLGQGPELLIRYENEEAVDDSQLPKDRFSAERLKGVDSTLKIQPAELGDSAVYLCASSLGGDTEAFFGQGTRLTVV.

This clone was found a few times. V and J are TRBV6-5 and TRBJ1-5; D remains unclear. Germline V CDR1 and CDR2: MNHEY, SVGAGI. Trimming pared 8 bases from V and 0 bases from J, leaving 11 bases between. CDR3 length equals 14 residues. The CDR3 DNA sequence: TGTGCCAGCGTGATAGGGATTAGCAATCAGCCCCAGCATTTT. Protein: CASVIGISNQPQHF.

This chain joins TRBV11-3 and TRBJ2-7; no firm D call. V shed 5 bases and J shed 5 bases, with 7 bases lying between them. The CDR3 contains 11 residues. Germline V CDR1 and CDR2: SGHNT, YENEEA. The CDR3 sequence: CASSARNEQYF. The CDR3 DNA reads as TGTGCCAGCAGCGCCAGGAACGAGCAGTACTTC.